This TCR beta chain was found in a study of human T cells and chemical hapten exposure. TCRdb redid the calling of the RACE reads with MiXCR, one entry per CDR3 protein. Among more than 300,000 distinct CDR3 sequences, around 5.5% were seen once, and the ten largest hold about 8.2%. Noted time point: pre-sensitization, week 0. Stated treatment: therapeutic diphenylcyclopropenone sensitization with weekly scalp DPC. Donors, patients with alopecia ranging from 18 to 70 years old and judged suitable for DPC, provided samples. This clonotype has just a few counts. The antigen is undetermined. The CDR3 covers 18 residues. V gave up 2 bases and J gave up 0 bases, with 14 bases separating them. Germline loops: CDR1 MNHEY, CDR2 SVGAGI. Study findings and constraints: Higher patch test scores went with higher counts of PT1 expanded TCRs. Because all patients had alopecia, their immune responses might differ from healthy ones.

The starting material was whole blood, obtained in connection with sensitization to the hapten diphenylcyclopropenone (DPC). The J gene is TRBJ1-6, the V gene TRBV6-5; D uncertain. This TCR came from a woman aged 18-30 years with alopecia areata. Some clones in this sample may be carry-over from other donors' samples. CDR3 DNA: TGTGCCAGCAGTTACGTGGACGGCCAGAGCTCCTATAATTCACCCCTCCACTTT. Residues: CASSYVDGQSSYNSPLHF.